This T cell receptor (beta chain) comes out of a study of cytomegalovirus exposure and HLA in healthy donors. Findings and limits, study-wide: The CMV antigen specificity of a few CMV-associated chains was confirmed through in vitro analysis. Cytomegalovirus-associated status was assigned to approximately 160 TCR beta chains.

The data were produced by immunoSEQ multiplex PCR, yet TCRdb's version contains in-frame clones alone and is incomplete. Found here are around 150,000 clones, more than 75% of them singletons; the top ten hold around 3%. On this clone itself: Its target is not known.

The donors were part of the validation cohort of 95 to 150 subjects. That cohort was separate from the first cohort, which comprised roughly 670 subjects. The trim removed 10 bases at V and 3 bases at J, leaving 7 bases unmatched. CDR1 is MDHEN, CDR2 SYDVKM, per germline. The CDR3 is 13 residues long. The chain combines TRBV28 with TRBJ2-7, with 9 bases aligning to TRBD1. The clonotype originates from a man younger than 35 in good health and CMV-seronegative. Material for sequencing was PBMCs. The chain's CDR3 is CATTTGQGYEQYF. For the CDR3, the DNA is TGTGCCACGACTACGGGACAGGGCTACGAGCAGTACTTC.